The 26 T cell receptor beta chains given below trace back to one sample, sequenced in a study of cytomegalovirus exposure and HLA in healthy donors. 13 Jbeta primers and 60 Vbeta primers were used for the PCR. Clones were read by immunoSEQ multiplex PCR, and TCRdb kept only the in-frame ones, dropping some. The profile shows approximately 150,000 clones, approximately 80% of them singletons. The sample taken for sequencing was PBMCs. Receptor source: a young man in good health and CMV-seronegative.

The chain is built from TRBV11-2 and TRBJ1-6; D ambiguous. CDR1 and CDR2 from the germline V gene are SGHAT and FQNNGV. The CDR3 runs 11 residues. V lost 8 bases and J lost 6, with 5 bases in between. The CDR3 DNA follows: TGTGCCAGCCGAGGTAATTCACCCCTCCACTTT. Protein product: CASRGNSPLHF.

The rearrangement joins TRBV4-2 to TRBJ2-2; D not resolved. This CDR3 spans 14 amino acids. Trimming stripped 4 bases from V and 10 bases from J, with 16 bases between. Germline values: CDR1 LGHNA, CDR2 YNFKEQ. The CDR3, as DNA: TGTGCCAGCAGCCTACCACCCCCACGAGAGGAGCTGTTTTTT. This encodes CASSLPPPREELFF.

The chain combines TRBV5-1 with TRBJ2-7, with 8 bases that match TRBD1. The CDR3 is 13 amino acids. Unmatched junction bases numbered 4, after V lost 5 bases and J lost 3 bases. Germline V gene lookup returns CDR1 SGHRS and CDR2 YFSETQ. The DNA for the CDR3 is TGCGCCAGCAGACCGGGACAGGACTACGAGCAGTACTTC. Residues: CASRPGQDYEQYF.

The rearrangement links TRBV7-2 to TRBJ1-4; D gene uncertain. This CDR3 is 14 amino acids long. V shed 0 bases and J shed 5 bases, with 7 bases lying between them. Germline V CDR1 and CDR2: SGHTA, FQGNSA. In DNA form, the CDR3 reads TGTGCCAGCAGCTTAGCGCCACAGAATGAAAAACTGTTTTTT. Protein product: CASSLAPQNEKLFF.

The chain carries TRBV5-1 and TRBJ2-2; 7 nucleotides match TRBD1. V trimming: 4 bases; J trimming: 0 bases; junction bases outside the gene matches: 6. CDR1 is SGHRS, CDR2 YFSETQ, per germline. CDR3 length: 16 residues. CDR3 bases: TGCGCCAGCAGCCCCACCGGGACAGCGAACACCGGGGAGCTGTTTTTT. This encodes CASSPTGTANTGELFF.

The CDR3 DNA reads TGCGCCAGCAGCTCTCAGGGGACCTACACAGATACGCAGTATTTT. Translation gives CASSSQGTYTDTQYF. The rearrangement uses TRBV5-1 and TRBJ2-3, with a weak D call TRBD1 (6 bases). V lost 3 bases to trimming and J lost 2 bases, with 13 bases between them. Germline CDR1 is SGHRS and CDR2 is YFSETQ. The CDR3 sequence is 15 residues long.

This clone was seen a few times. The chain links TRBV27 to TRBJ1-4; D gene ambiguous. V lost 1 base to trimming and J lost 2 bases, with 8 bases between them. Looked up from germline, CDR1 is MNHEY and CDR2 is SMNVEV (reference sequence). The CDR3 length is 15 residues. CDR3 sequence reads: CASSLYWATNEKLFF. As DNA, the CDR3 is TGTGCCAGCAGTTTATACTGGGCCACTAATGAAAAACTGTTTTTT.

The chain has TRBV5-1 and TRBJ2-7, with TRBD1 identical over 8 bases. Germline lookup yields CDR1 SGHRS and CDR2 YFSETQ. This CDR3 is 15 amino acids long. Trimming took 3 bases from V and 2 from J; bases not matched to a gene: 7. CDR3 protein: CASSSTTGVAYEQYF. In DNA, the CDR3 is TGCGCCAGCAGCTCCACGACAGGGGTGGCCTACGAGCAGTACTTC.

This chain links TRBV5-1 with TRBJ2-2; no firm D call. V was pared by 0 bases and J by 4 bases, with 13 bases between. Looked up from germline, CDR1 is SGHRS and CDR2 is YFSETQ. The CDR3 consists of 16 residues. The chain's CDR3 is CASSLEVTRGTGELFF. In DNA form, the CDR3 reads TGCGCCAGCAGCTTGGAGGTGACCAGAGGCACCGGGGAGCTGTTTTTT.

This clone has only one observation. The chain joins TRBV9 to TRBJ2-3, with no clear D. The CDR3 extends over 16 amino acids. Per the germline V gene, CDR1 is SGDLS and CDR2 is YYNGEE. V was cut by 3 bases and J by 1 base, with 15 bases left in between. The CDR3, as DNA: TGTGCCAGCAGCGGAAGACATTCGGTAGGCACAGATACGCAGTATTTT. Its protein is CASSGRHSVGTDTQYF.

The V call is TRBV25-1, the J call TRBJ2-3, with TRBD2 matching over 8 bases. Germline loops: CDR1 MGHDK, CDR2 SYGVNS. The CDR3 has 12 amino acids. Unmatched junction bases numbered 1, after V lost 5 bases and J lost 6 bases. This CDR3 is CASSLAGDTQYF. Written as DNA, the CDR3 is TGTGCCAGCAGTTTAGCGGGGGATACGCAGTATTTT.

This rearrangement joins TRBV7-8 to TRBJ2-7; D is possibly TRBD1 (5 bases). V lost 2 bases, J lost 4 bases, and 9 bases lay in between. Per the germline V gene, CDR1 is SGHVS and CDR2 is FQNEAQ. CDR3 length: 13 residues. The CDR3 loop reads CASSLSPGYEQYF. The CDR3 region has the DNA TGTGCCAGCAGCTTAAGTCCAGGGTACGAGCAGTACTTC.

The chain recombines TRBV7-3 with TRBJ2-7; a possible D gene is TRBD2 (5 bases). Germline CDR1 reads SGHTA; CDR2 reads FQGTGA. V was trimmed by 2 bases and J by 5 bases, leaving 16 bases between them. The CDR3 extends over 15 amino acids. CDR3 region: CASSLRGLLLDEQYF. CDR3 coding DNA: TGTGCCAGCAGCTTACGTGGACTGTTGCTTGACGAGCAGTACTTC.

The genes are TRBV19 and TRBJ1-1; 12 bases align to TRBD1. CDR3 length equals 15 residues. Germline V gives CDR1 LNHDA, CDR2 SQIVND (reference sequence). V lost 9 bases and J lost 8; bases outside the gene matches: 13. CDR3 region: CASYRGQGAFGEAFF. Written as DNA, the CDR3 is TGTGCCAGCTACCGGGGACAGGGGGCCTTCGGCGAAGCTTTCTTT.

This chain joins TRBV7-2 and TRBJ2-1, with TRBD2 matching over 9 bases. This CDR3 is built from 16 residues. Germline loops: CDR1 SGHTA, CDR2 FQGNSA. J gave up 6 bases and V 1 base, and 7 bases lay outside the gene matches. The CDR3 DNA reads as TGTGCCAGCAGCTTAGTGGGACTAGCAAGTTCCAATGAGCAGTTCTTC. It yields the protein CASSLVGLASSNEQFF.

The CDR3 region is CATYYQLTEAFF. The CDR3 coding sequence is TGTGCCACCTACTACCAATTAACTGAAGCTTTCTTT. This chain connects TRBV6-1 to TRBJ1-1, with unresolved D. The germline CDR1 and CDR2 sequences are MNHNS and SASEGT. Trimming took off 10 bases at V and 5 bases at J, with 14 bases between the two ends. This CDR3 contains 12 residues.

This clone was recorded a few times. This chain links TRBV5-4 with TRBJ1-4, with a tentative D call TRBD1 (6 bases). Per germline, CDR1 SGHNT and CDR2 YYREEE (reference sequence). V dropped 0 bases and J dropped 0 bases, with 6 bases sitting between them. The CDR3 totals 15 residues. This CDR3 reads CASSLAGATNEKLFF. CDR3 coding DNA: TGTGCCAGCAGCTTGGCAGGGGCAACTAATGAAAAACTGTTTTTT.

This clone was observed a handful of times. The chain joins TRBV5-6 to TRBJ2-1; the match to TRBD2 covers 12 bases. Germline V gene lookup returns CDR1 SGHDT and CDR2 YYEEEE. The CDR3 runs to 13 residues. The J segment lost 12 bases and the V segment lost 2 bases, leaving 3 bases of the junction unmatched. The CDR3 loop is CASSFRLAGVQFF. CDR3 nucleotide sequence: TGTGCCAGCAGCTTCAGACTAGCGGGGGTGCAGTTCTTC.

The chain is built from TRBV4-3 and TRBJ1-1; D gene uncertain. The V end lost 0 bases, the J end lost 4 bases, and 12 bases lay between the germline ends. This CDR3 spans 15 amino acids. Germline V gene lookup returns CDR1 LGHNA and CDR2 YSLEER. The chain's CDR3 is CASSQEARGSTEAFF. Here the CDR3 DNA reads TGCGCCAGCAGCCAAGAGGCAAGAGGTAGCACTGAAGCTTTCTTT.

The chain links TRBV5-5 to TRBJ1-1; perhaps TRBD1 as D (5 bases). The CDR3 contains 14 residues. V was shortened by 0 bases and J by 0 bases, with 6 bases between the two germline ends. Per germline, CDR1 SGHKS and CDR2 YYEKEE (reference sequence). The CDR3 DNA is TGTGCCAGCAGCTTGGGACAGATGAACACTGAAGCTTTCTTT. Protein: CASSLGQMNTEAFF.

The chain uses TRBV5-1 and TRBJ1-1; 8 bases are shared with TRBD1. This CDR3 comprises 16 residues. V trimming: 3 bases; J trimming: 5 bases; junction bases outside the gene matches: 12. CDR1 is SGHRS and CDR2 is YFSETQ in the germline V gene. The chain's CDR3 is CASSWAAQGEGTEAFF. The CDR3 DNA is TGCGCCAGCAGCTGGGCCGCACAGGGGGAAGGGACTGAAGCTTTCTTT.

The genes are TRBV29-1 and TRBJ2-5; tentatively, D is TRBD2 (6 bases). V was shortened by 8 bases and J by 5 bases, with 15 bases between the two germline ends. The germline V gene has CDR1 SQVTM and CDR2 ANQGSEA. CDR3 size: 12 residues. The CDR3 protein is CSSAWGDETQYF. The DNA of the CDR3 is TGCAGCTCGGCGTGGGGGGATGAGACCCAGTACTTC.

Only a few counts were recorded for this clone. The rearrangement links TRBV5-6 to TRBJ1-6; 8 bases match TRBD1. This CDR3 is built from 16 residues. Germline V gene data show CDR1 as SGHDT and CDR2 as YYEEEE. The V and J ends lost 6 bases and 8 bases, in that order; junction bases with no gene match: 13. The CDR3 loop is CASKPNTGTGYSPLHF. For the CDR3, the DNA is TGTGCCAGCAAACCGAATACCGGGACAGGCTATTCACCCCTCCACTTT.

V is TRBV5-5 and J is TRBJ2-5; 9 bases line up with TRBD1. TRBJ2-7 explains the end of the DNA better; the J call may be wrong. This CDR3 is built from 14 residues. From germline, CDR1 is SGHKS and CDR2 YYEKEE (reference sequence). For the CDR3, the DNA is TGTGCCAGCAGCTTAACGGGACAGGGTTACGAGCAGTACTTC. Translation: CASSLTGQGYEQYF.

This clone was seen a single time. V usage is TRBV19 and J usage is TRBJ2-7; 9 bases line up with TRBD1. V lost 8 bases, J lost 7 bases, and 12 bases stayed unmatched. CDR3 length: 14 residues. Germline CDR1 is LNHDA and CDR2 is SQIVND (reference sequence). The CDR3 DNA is TGTGCCAGTGCTACCGGGACAGGGCCTACGGAGCAGTACTTC. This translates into CASATGTGPTEQYF. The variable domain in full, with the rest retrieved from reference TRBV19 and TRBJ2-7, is DGGITQSPKYLFRKEGQNVTLSCEQNLNHDAMYWYRQDPGQGLRLIYYSQIVNDFQKGDIAEGYSVSREKKESFPLTVTSAQKNPTAFYLCASATGTGPTEQYFGPGTRLTVT.

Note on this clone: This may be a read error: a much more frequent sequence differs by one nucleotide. This CDR3 is CASSLGRTYEQYF. The CDR3 bases are TGTGCCAGCAGCTTAGGCAGGACCTACGAGCAGTACTTC. The genes are TRBV7-8 and TRBJ2-7, with D unclear. The ends were cut back, 1 base at V and 2 bases at J, with 6 bases in the middle. The CDR3 runs to 13 residues. CDR1 SGHVS and CDR2 FQNEAQ come from the germline V gene.